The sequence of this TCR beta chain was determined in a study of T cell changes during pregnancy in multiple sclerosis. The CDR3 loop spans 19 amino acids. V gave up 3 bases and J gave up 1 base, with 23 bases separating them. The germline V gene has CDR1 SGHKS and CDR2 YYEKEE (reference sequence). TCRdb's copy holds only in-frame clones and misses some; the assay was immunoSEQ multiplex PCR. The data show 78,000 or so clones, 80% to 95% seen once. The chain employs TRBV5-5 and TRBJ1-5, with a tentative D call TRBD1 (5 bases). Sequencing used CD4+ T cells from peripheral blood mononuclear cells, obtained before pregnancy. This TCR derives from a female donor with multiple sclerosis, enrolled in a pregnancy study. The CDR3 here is CASSYLDLGAYRSNQPQHF. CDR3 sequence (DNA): TGTGCCAGCAGCTATCTAGATTTAGGGGCGTATCGGAGCAATCAGCCCCAGCATTTT.